The 25 T cell receptor beta chains below all came from one sample that was sequenced in a study of blood T cell repertoires in COVID-19 (TCRdb year 2020). Library preparation used the immunoSEQ multiplex PCR assay. What TCRdb holds here is the immuneACCESS table cut down to in-frame rearrangements. Part of the clones is not present; checked against another copy, under half of the missing clones reflect an unresolved V gene, and the others are unexplained. The sample contains 100,000 to 120,000 clones, roughly 84% of them found a single time. In total, the top ten clones hold around 8.5% of the sample. The sample was peripheral blood. Receptor source: a woman in her thirties or forties with acute or convalescent COVID-19.

The chain is built from TRBV27 and TRBJ2-7; 7 bases match TRBD1. Losses at the gene ends were 2 bases for V and 3 bases for J; bases not matched to a gene: 7. The CDR3 spans 15 residues. The V gene's germline CDR1 is MNHEY and CDR2 SMNVEV (reference sequence). The CDR3 spells CASSLRQGPLYEQYF. CDR3 nucleotides: TGTGCCAGCAGTTTAAGACAGGGCCCTCTCTACGAGCAGTACTTC.

The CDR3 region is CASSLPLAETQYF. CDR3 bases: TGTGCCAGCAGCTTGCCCCTAGCCGAGACCCAGTACTTC. The gene calls are TRBV5-6 and TRBJ2-5, with a tentative D call TRBD2 (5 bases). Germline lookup yields CDR1 SGHDT and CDR2 YYEEEE. The CDR3 covers 13 residues. The V end was cut by 1 base, the J end by 5 bases, with 9 bases between.

The CDR3 DNA reads as TGTGCCAGCATACCTACAGGTTCAATCGGCTACACCTTC. Amino acids: CASIPTGSIGYTF. The chain links TRBV12-3 or TRBV12-4 to TRBJ1-2, with D possibly matching TRBD1 (5 bases). V was clipped by 7 bases and J by 8 bases, with 17 bases between them. This CDR3 is built from 13 residues.

The chain couples TRBV5-1 to TRBJ2-7; TRBD2 matches at 11 bases. V trimming: 4 bases; J trimming: 2 bases; junction bases outside the gene matches: 5. The CDR3 is made up of 15 amino acids. CDR1 and CDR2 from the germline V gene are SGHRS and YFSETQ. In nucleotides, the CDR3 is TGCGCCAGCAGCACCCCGGGACTAGCGGCCTACGAGCAGTACTTC. The encoded protein is CASSTPGLAAYEQYF.

V and J are TRBV30 and TRBJ1-3; D unresolved. Germline CDR1 GTSNPN, CDR2 SVGIG (reference sequence). This CDR3 is built from 17 residues. V was clipped by 5 bases and J by 0 bases, with 20 bases between them. The CDR3 loop is CAWLPRGTSDSGNTIYF. As DNA, the CDR3 is TGTGCCTGGCTTCCCCGCGGCACGTCCGACTCTGGAAACACCATATATTTT.

V is TRBV18 and J is TRBJ1-1; D uncertain. Looked up from germline, CDR1 is KGHSH and CDR2 is LQKENI. This CDR3 comprises 16 residues. V lost 4 bases and J lost 6, with 21 bases in between. CDR3 in amino acids: CASSLFDPALRAEAFF. In DNA, the CDR3 is TGTGCCAGCTCACTATTTGACCCTGCCTTGAGGGCTGAAGCTTTCTTT.

The chain couples TRBV19 to TRBJ1-2, with D perhaps matching TRBD1 (6 bases). Trimming removed 11 bases at V and 5 bases at J, with 15 bases between. Looked up from germline, CDR1 is LNHDA and CDR2 is SQIVND (reference sequence). This CDR3 is built from 12 residues. As DNA, the CDR3 is TGTGCCTCGGAGGGAGGGGGTTATGGCTACACCTTC. This translates into CASEGGGYGYTF. Supplemented by reference TRBV19 and TRBJ1-2, the full variable domain reads DGGITQSPKYLFRKEGQNVTLSCEQNLNHDAMYWYRQDPGQGLRLIYYSQIVNDFQKGDIAEGYSVSREKKESFPLTVTSAQKNPTAFYLCASEGGGYGYTFGSGTRLTVV.

V is TRBV18 and J is TRBJ1-1; maybe TRBD1 (6 bases). The CDR3 runs 15 residues. CDR1 and CDR2 from the germline V gene are KGHSH and LQKENI. The germline V and J ends were trimmed by 8 bases and 0 bases, with 16 bases remaining between them. The CDR3 bases are TGTGCCAGCGCTCCCAGGGGAATTCTGAACACTGAAGCTTTCTTT. It codes for CASAPRGILNTEAFF.

The chain links TRBV2 to TRBJ2-2; D is possibly TRBD2 (6 bases). CDR3 length: 14 amino acids. V lost 7 bases, J lost 3 bases, and 12 bases lay in between. The germline gives CDR1 SNHLY, CDR2 FYNNEI. CDR3 nucleotide sequence: TGTGCCAGCATAAGGGACTCATACACCGGGGAGCTGTTTTTT. Encoded protein: CASIRDSYTGELFF.

The V call is TRBV20-1, the J call TRBJ2-1; TRBD2 matches at 10 bases. Germline V gene sequence: CDR1 DFQATT, CDR2 SNEGSKA (reference sequence). This CDR3 is built from 13 residues. V trimming: 3 bases; J trimming: 8 bases; junction bases outside the gene matches: 4. CDR3 loop: CSASKRGGDEQFF. The CDR3, as DNA: TGCAGTGCTAGTAAGCGGGGGGGCGATGAGCAGTTCTTC.

The genes are TRBV5-1 and TRBJ1-1; TRBD1 is a possible D gene (6 bases). CDR3 length: 17 amino acids. Trimming pared 7 bases from V and 4 bases from J, leaving 26 bases between. CDR1 and CDR2 from the germline V gene are SGHRS and YFSETQ. CDR3 in amino acids: CASDPGRTAALSTEAFF. CDR3 coding DNA: TGCGCCAGCGACCCCGGGAGGACAGCAGCATTGAGCACTGAAGCTTTCTTT.

The chain is built from TRBV2 and TRBJ1-5; D gene uncertain. CDR1 and CDR2 from the germline V gene are SNHLY and FYNNEI. The ends were cut back, 8 bases at V and 3 bases at J, with 17 bases in the middle. CDR3 length equals 15 residues. The CDR3 nucleotides are TGTGCCAGCGGGGTTCAGAGGGCCAACAATCAGCCCCAGCATTTT. It is translated as CASGVQRANNQPQHF.

This clone was detected once. The J gene is TRBJ2-4, the V gene TRBV2, with 8 bases that match TRBD1. The CDR3 sequence is 15 residues long. The junction had 5 bases not matched to a gene; V was cut back by 5 bases and J by 2 bases. Germline-derived CDR1 and CDR2 are SNHLY and FYNNEI. The CDR3 nucleotides read TGTGCCAGCAGTAGACAGGGGTATACCAAAAACATTCAGTACTTC. Its translation: CASSRQGYTKNIQYF.

V usage is TRBV7-8 and J usage is TRBJ2-7, with no clear D. CDR1 and CDR2 from the germline V gene are SGHVS and FQNEAQ. This CDR3 contains 14 residues. Trimming removed 0 bases at V and 3 bases at J, with 9 bases between. The CDR3 coding sequence is TGTGCCAGCAGCTTAGCTACAGATTTCTACGAGCAGTACTTC. Encoded protein: CASSLATDFYEQYF.

This clone was detected only a few times. The chain links TRBV5-1 to TRBJ1-4; possible D gene TRBD1, 6 bases. Trimming took 4 bases from V and 4 from J, leaving 14 bases between them. The CDR3 is made up of 15 amino acids. The germline V gene encodes CDR1 SGHRS and CDR2 YFSETQ. This CDR3 reads CASSDSGVYNEKLFF. The CDR3, as DNA: TGCGCCAGCAGCGATTCAGGGGTCTATAATGAAAAACTGTTTTTT.

This clone was observed a handful of times. The V and J genes are TRBV27 and TRBJ1-5, with a tentative D call TRBD1 (6 bases). CDR1 MNHEY and CDR2 SMNVEV come from the germline V gene (reference sequence). The V gene lost 6 bases and the J gene lost 7 bases, with 13 bases spanning the gap. The CDR3 is 13 residues long. The CDR3, as DNA: TGTGCCAGCAGATCGGGGGGCGGACAGCCCCAGCATTTT. Amino acid sequence: CASRSGGGQPQHF.

The J gene is TRBJ2-3, the V gene TRBV30, with D possibly being TRBD1 (6 bases). V lost 2 bases to trimming and J lost 1 base, with 13 bases between them. Per germline, CDR1 GTSNPN and CDR2 SVGIG (reference sequence). The CDR3 runs 15 residues. The CDR3 DNA reads TGTGCCTGGAGTCCCGGGGCAGGGGGCACAGATACGCAGTATTTT. The encoded protein is CAWSPGAGGTDTQYF.

Remarks on this clone: Different DNA sequences within this sample yield the same CDR3. The rearrangement links TRBV6-5 to TRBJ2-7, with D possibly being TRBD2 (6 bases). With 6 bases removed from V and 5 bases from J, the gap between germline ends came to 8 bases. This CDR3 has 11 amino acids. Per the germline V gene, CDR1 is MNHEY and CDR2 is SVGAGI. The CDR3 DNA reads as TGTGCCAGCAGGACTAGAGACGAGCAGTACTTC. Translating gives CASRTRDEQYF.

CDR3 sequence: CASSQPLAPYEQYF. DNA for the CDR3: TGTGCCAGCAGCCAGCCACTAGCGCCCTACGAGCAGTACTTC. The V gene is TRBV3-1 (or the pseudogene TRBV3-2), the J gene TRBJ2-7, with 7 bases lining up with TRBD2. The CDR3 is made up of 14 amino acids. The V and J ends lost 3 bases and 2 bases, in that order; junction bases with no gene match: 4. Germline CDR1 LGHDT, CDR2 YNNKEL (reference sequence).

This clone has a single count. The CDR3 region is CASSLEGQGGAGELFF. The CDR3 bases are TGCGCCAGCAGCTTGGAGGGACAGGGCGGAGCCGGGGAGCTGTTTTTT. The V and J genes are TRBV5-1 and TRBJ2-2; 9 bases match TRBD1. Per the germline V gene, CDR1 is SGHRS and CDR2 is YFSETQ. This CDR3 has 16 amino acids. Trimming removed 0 bases from V and 6 bases from J; junction bases left unmatched: 6.

The V gene is TRBV25-1, the J gene TRBJ1-5, with D maybe TRBD1 (5 bases). V was shortened by 6 bases and J by 4 bases, with 10 bases between the two germline ends. The CDR3 extends over 13 amino acids. Germline assignment: CDR1 MGHDK and CDR2 SYGVNS. Here the CDR3 DNA reads TGTGCCAGCAGGGGGCGGGGTAATCAGCCCCAGCATTTT. Translated: CASRGRGNQPQHF.

This clone was counted a few times. The chain employs TRBV2 and TRBJ1-2; D unresolved. Germline V gene sequence: CDR1 SNHLY, CDR2 FYNNEI. CDR3 size: 13 residues. Trimming pared 1 base from V and 2 bases from J, leaving 5 bases between. The DNA of the CDR3 is TGTGCCAGCAGTGAAGGCAGGAACTATGGCTACACCTTC. Protein sequence: CASSEGRNYGYTF.

This rearrangement joins TRBV4-2 to TRBJ1-1, with TRBD1 matching over 8 bases. V was clipped by 1 base and J by 6 bases; unmatched bases: 4. The CDR3 sequence is 14 residues long. The germline CDR1 and CDR2 sequences are LGHNA and YNFKEQ. CDR3 DNA sequence: TGTGCCAGCAGCCAAGCGGACAGGGCGCCTGAAGCTTTCTTT. Translated, it gives CASSQADRAPEAFF.

The genes are TRBV28 and TRBJ1-1; D not resolved. The CDR3 length is 16 residues. The V end lost 4 bases, the J end lost 1 base, and 16 bases lay between the germline ends. Germline V gene data show CDR1 as MDHEN and CDR2 as SYDVKM. CDR3 residues: CASSSSFGTQNTEAFF. CDR3 DNA sequence: TGTGCCAGCAGTTCCTCGTTTGGCACCCAGAACACTGAAGCTTTCTTT.

The V and J genes are TRBV9 and TRBJ1-5, with D maybe TRBD1 (5 bases). Looked up from germline, CDR1 is SGDLS and CDR2 is YYNGEE. Trimming left V 3 bases short and J 0 bases short, with 10 bases between. The CDR3 is 15 residues long. CDR3 bases: TGTGCCAGCAGCGCCCCAGGGAATAGCAATCAGCCCCAGCATTTT. Protein product: CASSAPGNSNQPQHF.